The clone carrying this T cell receptor beta chain was picked up one time. What it recognizes is unknown. The PCR ran on 60 Vbeta and 13 Jbeta primers. Sequencing used immunoSEQ multiplex PCR; TCRdb keeps in-frame clones, though not all of them. The repertoire has 200,000 to 250,000 clones, around 83% of them found once; the top ten carry more than 1.3%. This sample is part of a study of cytomegalovirus exposure and HLA in healthy donors. Findings and caveats of the study: A missense variant in DCLRE1C was later tied to TCR beta V- and J-gene trimming. The study put 150 to 200 TCR beta chains on its list as cytomegalovirus-associated.

The germline V and J ends were trimmed by 1 base and 0 bases, with 3 bases remaining between them. Germline V gene lookup returns CDR1 SGHAT and CDR2 FQNNGV. CDR3 length: 13 residues. Sequences were obtained from PBMCs. The receptor was derived from a girl aged 5-17 years in good health and CMV-seronegative. This chain links TRBV11-2 with TRBJ2-5; D remains unclear. The CDR3 loop is CASSLVDQETQYF. The CDR3 nucleotides read TGTGCCAGCAGCTTAGTCGACCAAGAGACCCAGTACTTC.